A single sample gave rise to the 17 T cell receptor beta chains below, sequenced in a study of T cell responses to AZD1222 COVID-19 vaccine. The method was immunoSEQ multiplex PCR; TCRdb's version includes in-frame clones alone and lacks a portion of them. The sample has roughly 150,000 clones, 75% to 95% seen once. This sample comprised peripheral blood, obtained on day 0 of AZD1222 vaccination. Every receptor here comes from an adult in good health.

This rearrangement joins TRBV27 to TRBJ1-2, with D unclear. The CDR3 is 13 residues long. Germline CDR1 MNHEY, CDR2 SMNVEV (reference sequence). Trimming removed 7 bases from V and 2 bases from J, with 11 bases in between. The CDR3 DNA reads as TGTGCCAGCACCGATGGACGGAACTATGGCTACACCTTC. Translation gives CASTDGRNYGYTF.

The J gene is TRBJ1-1, the V gene TRBV29-1, with D uncertain. The CDR3 has 12 residues. Germline assignment: CDR1 SQVTM and CDR2 ANQGSEA. Trimming stripped 4 bases from V and 5 bases from J, with 11 bases between. CDR3 sequence (DNA): TGCAGCGTTGCCCTCCGTGATACTGAAGCTTTCTTT. Encoded protein: CSVALRDTEAFF.

The chain links TRBV27 to TRBJ2-2; D might be TRBD1 or TRBD2, each matching 5 bases. The germline gives CDR1 MNHEY, CDR2 SMNVEV (reference sequence). The CDR3 runs 14 residues. Trimming took 4 bases from V and 4 from J, leaving 10 bases between them. The CDR3 sequence is CASSWGAGTGELFF. In DNA, the CDR3 is TGTGCCAGCAGTTGGGGCGCGGGCACCGGGGAGCTGTTTTTT.

The chain recombines TRBV5-1 with TRBJ2-1; TRBD2 matches at 11 bases. The CDR3 extends over 16 amino acids. Germline CDR1 and CDR2: SGHRS and YFSETQ. The trim removed 0 bases at V and 9 bases at J, leaving 8 bases unmatched. The CDR3: CASSLGMGLAETEQFF. CDR3 DNA: TGCGCCAGCAGCTTGGGTATGGGACTAGCGGAAACTGAGCAGTTCTTC.

This clone was picked up a small number of times. The chain links TRBV25-1 to TRBJ1-2; D gene ambiguous. CDR1 is MGHDK and CDR2 is SYGVNS in the germline V gene. Trimming pared 3 bases from V and 1 base from J, leaving 12 bases between. CDR3 length equals 15 residues. The CDR3 DNA sequence: TGTGCCAGCAGTGATGCCTTAAAAAGTAACTATGGCTACACCTTC. It translates to CASSDALKSNYGYTF.

Worth noting for this clone: This specimen includes other DNA sequences encoding the same CDR3. This CDR3 reads CASSPGTDQPQHF. CDR3 DNA: TGTGCCAGCTCACCGGGGACAGATCAGCCCCAGCATTTT. The J gene is TRBJ1-5, the V gene TRBV18; TRBD1 aligns across 7 bases. J was trimmed by 5 bases and V by 3 bases; bases with no gene match: 1. CDR1 is KGHSH and CDR2 is LQKENI in the germline V gene. This CDR3 contains 13 residues.

With respect to this clone: At one end, the junction sequence differs from germline, possibly due to a read error. This chain connects TRBV2 to TRBJ1-2; TRBD1 might be the D (5 bases). The CDR3 is 10 amino acids. CDR1 and CDR2 (germline): SNHLY, FYNNEI. In nucleotides, the CDR3 is TGTGCCAGCAGCCAACTGGGACGGCTCTTC. Translated, it gives CASSQLGRLF.

V usage is TRBV28 and J usage is TRBJ2-6; no definite D call. The V end lost 3 bases, the J end lost 0 bases, and 12 bases lay between the germline ends. The CDR3 length is 17 residues. Germline CDR1 reads MDHEN; CDR2 reads SYDVKM. The CDR3 nucleotides are TGTGCCAGCAGTTTGGGTGACTTCGCCTCTGGGGCCAACGTCCTGACTTTC. Its protein product is CASSLGDFASGANVLTF.

This clone is a singleton in its sample. The genes are TRBV7-6 and TRBJ2-3, with a weak D call TRBD2 (6 bases). The CDR3 loop spans 16 amino acids. The V end lost 1 base, the J end lost 1 base, and 12 bases lay between the germline ends. The germline V gene has CDR1 SGHVS and CDR2 FNYEAQ. The DNA for the CDR3 is TGTGCCAGCAGCTTAGTTGGGAGGTCCGGCACAGATACGCAGTATTTT. It codes for CASSLVGRSGTDTQYF.

The gene calls are TRBV4-2 and TRBJ1-1; 10 bases are a match to TRBD1. The length of the CDR3 is 15 residues. Looked up from germline, CDR1 is LGHNA and CDR2 is YNFKEQ. Losses at the gene ends were 2 bases for V and 5 bases for J; bases not matched to a gene: 5. The CDR3 DNA sequence: TGTGCCAGCAGCCAACTCCGGGACAGGGGAACTGAAGCTTTCTTT. It is translated as CASSQLRDRGTEAFF.

The chain recombines TRBV15 with TRBJ2-2; 8 bases line up with TRBD2. Germline CDR1 reads LNHNV; CDR2 reads YYDKDF (reference sequence). The CDR3 is 19 residues long. The J segment lost 6 bases and the V segment lost 0 bases, leaving 15 bases of the junction unmatched. CDR3 loop: CATSRDVRLAGSNPGELFF. In DNA, the CDR3 is TGTGCCACCAGCAGAGATGTTCGGCTAGCGGGTAGTAACCCCGGGGAGCTGTTTTTT. The full variable domain, in which reference TRBV15 and TRBJ2-2 provide the parts outside the CDR3, is DAMVIQNPRYQVTQFGKPVTLSCSQTLNHNVMYWYQQKSSQAPKLLFHYYDKDFNNEADTPDNFQSRRPNTSFCFLDIRSPGLGDTAMYLCATSRDVRLAGSNPGELFFGEGSRLTVL.

J is TRBJ1-2 and V is TRBV7-2, with D uncertain. V was shortened by 8 bases and J by 8 bases, with 18 bases between the two germline ends. The germline CDR1 and CDR2 sequences are SGHTA and FQGNSA. This CDR3 contains 13 residues. The CDR3, as DNA: TGTGCCAGCTCAAATAGAGGCAAAGGCGGCTACACCTTC. Amino acid sequence: CASSNRGKGGYTF. Full variable domain (outside the CDR3, taken from reference TRBV7-2 and TRBJ1-2): GAGVSQSPSNKVTEKGKDVELRCDPISGHTALYWYRQSLGQGLEFLIYFQGNSAPDKSGLPSDRFSAERTGGSVSTLTIQRTQQEDSAVYLCASSNRGKGGYTFGSGTRLTVV.

The J gene is TRBJ2-3, the V gene TRBV6-1; 10 bases are shared with TRBD2. CDR1 MNHNS and CDR2 SASEGT come from the germline V gene. The CDR3 extends over 16 amino acids. V was pared by 3 bases and J by 1 base, with 4 bases of the junction left unmatched. The CDR3 DNA reads as TGTGCCAGCAGTGATAGGACTAGCGGCCGCACAGATACGCAGTATTTT. This translates into CASSDRTSGRTDTQYF.

V is TRBV5-1 and J is TRBJ2-5, with TRBD2 matching over 13 bases. The CDR3 runs 17 residues. Germline CDR1 SGHRS, CDR2 YFSETQ. The junction had 7 bases not matched to a gene; V was cut back by 4 bases and J by 1 base. The CDR3 spells CASSPGLAGAFQETQYF. Written as DNA, the CDR3 is TGCGCCAGCAGCCCCGGACTAGCGGGAGCCTTCCAAGAGACCCAGTACTTC.

This clone turned up a few times. The chain has TRBV6-4 and TRBJ2-2; 11 bases are a match to TRBD1. The trim removed 2 bases at V and 4 bases at J, leaving 0 bases unmatched. CDR3 length equals 15 residues. Per the germline V gene, CDR1 is MRHNA and CDR2 is SNTAGT. CDR3 coding DNA: TGTGCCAGCAGTGACGGGACAGGGGGCACCGGGGAGCTGTTTTTT. As protein: CASSDGTGGTGELFF.

This clone occurred once. This rearrangement joins TRBV19 to TRBJ2-1; 9 bases are shared with TRBD2. The ends lost 6 bases at V and 5 bases at J; junction bases unmatched: 14. The V gene's germline CDR1 is LNHDA and CDR2 SQIVND (reference sequence). The CDR3 totals 17 residues. This CDR3 is CASRARASGARNNEQFF. The CDR3 region has the DNA TGTGCCAGTAGGGCCCGGGCTAGCGGGGCCCGTAACAATGAGCAGTTCTTC.

V and J are TRBV2 and TRBJ2-1; TRBD2 matches at 13 bases. The germline gives CDR1 SNHLY, CDR2 FYNNEI. This CDR3 is 16 amino acids long. The ends lost 2 bases at V and 7 bases at J; junction bases unmatched: 5. CDR3 loop: CASSELMGLAGNEQFF. CDR3 in DNA: TGTGCCAGCAGTGAATTGATGGGACTAGCGGGAAATGAGCAGTTCTTC.